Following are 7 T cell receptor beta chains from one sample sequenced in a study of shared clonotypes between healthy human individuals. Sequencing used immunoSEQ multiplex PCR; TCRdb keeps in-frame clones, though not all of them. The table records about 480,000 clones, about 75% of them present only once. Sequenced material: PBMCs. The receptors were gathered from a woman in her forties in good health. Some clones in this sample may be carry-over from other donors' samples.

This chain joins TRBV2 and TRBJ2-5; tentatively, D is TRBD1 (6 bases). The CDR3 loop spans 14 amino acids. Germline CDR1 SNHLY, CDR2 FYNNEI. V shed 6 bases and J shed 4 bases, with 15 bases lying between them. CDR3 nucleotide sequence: TGTGCCAGCAGCGATCCAGGGGCGGGAGAGACCCAGTACTTC. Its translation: CASSDPGAGETQYF.

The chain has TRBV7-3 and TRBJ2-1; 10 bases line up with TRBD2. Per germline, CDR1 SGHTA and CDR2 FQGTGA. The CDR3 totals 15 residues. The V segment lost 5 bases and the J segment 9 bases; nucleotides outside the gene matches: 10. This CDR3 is CASSNGASGSAEQFF. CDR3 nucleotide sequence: TGTGCCAGCAGCAATGGGGCTAGCGGGAGTGCTGAGCAGTTCTTC.

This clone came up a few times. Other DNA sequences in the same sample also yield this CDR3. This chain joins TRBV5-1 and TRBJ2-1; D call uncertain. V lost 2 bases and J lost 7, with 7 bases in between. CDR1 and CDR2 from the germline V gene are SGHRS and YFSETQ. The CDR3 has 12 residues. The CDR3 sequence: CASSLSRNEQFF. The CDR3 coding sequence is TGCGCCAGCAGCTTATCGCGGAATGAGCAGTTCTTC.

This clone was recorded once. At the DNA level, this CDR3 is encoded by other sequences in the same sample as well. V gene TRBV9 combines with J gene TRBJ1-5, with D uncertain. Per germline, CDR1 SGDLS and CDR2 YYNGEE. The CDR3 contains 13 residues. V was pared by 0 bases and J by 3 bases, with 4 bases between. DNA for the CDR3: TGTGCCAGCAGCGTAGGGAACAATCAGCCCCAGCATTTT. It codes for CASSVGNNQPQHF.

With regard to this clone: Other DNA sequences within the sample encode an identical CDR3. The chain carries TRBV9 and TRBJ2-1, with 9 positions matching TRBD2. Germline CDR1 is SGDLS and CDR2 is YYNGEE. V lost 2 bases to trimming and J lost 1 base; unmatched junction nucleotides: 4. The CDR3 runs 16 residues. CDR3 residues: CASSVGGRASYNEQFF. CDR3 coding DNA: TGTGCCAGCAGCGTCGGCGGGAGGGCATCCTACAATGAGCAGTTCTTC.

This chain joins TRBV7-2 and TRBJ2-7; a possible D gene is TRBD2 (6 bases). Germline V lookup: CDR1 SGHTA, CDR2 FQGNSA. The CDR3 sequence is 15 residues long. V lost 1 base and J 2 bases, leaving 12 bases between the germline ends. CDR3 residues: CASSLGQGGPYEQYF. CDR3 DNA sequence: TGTGCCAGCAGCTTAGGGCAGGGAGGACCCTACGAGCAGTACTTC.

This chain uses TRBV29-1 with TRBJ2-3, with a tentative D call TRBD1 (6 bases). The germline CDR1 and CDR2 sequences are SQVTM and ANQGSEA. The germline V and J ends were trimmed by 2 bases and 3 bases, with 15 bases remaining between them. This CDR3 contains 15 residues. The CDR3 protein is CSVESKDRGTDTQYF. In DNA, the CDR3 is TGCAGCGTTGAATCAAAGGACAGAGGGACAGATACGCAGTATTTT.